A single sample gave rise to the 18 T cell receptor beta chains below, sequenced in a study of glioma-infiltrating T cells. TCR alpha and beta CDR3 regions were amplified from RNA using iRepertoire nested multiplex PCR. TCRdb re-called the multiplex PCR reads through MiXCR, storing one row per CDR3 protein. This repertoire shows under 200,000 distinct CDR3 sequences, approximately 30% found once; its top ten account for 20%. Sequenced input: glioma tissue, nonneoplastic brain tissue, or PBMCs (not recorded which). The receptor source for this set is a human donor with low-grade glioma or glioblastoma, undergoing nonglioma brain surgery, or in good health (not recorded which).

A note on this clonotype: A read error may explain this, as a much larger clone is one base away. The chain has TRBV7-9 and TRBJ2-2; 7 positions agree with TRBD1. Germline CDR1 reads SEHNR; CDR2 reads FQNEAQ (reference sequence). The CDR3 spans 15 residues. CDR3 bases: TGCGCCAGCAGCCGAGAGGGACAGCGGACCGGGGAGCTGTTTTTT. Its translation: CASSREGQRTGELFF.

This clonotype came up many times. The genes are TRBV28 and TRBJ2-1; D gene uncertain. V was clipped by 4 bases and J by 7 bases, with 14 bases between them. CDR1 is MDHEN, CDR2 SYDVKM, per germline. The CDR3 totals 14 residues. The CDR3 coding sequence is TGTGCCAGCAGTTATTTGTCATTAAGGAATGAGCAGTTCTTC. It specifies CASSYLSLRNEQFF.

As to this clonotype: The final CDR3 position lacks the conserved phenylalanine or tryptophan, pointing to a likely read error. V usage is TRBV6-1 and J usage is TRBJ2-3, with unresolved D. Germline V lookup: CDR1 MNHNS, CDR2 SASEGT. The CDR3 has 11 residues. Trimming pared 11 bases from V and 6 bases from J, leaving 12 bases between. The CDR3 coding sequence is TGTGCCCGCATTTTCCCGGATACGCAGTATTTG. As protein: CARIFPDTQYL.

In its sample, this clonotype was seen many times. This chain joins TRBV19 and TRBJ1-5; D is unclear. CDR1 LNHDA and CDR2 SQIVND come from the germline V gene (reference sequence). The CDR3 covers 12 residues. V lost 9 bases, J lost 6 bases, and 12 bases lay in between. CDR3 region: CASRAAGQPQHF. CDR3 sequence (DNA): TGTGCCAGCCGTGCGGCGGGTCAGCCCCAGCATTTT.

V gene TRBV29-1 combines with J gene TRBJ2-3; 8 nucleotides align to TRBD1. Per germline, CDR1 SQVTM and CDR2 ANQGSEA. V trimming: 3 bases; J trimming: 0 bases; junction bases outside the gene matches: 2. The CDR3 extends over 14 amino acids. The CDR3 nucleotides read TGCAGCGTTGAGGCAGGGGGCAGCACAGATACGCAGTATTTT. It encodes CSVEAGGSTDTQYF.

In regard to this clonotype: One junction end does not reproduce the germline sequence, and a read error may be involved. The chain carries TRBV7-6 and TRBJ2-3, with 7 bases aligning to TRBD2. The length of the CDR3 is 14 residues. Germline V gives CDR1 SGHVS, CDR2 FNYEAQ. CDR3 in DNA: TGTGCCAGCAGCTTACCTAGCGGCCCAGACACGCAGTATTTT. Protein: CASSLPSGPDTQYF.

This clonotype occurred many times. The CDR3 protein is CASSSPGSRNEKLFF. CDR3 sequence (DNA): TGTGCCAGCAGTTCTCCTGGCAGTCGTAATGAAAAACTGTTTTTT. V usage is TRBV28 and J usage is TRBJ1-4; D call uncertain. CDR3 length equals 15 residues. Trimming left V 4 bases short and J 4 bases short, with 13 bases between. Germline V gives CDR1 MDHEN, CDR2 SYDVKM. Looking up the rest from reference TRBV28 and TRBJ1-4 gives the full variable domain: DVKVTQSSRYLVKRTGEKVFLECVQDMDHENMFWYRQDPGLGLRLIYFSYDVKMKEKGDIPEGYSVSREKKERFSLILESASTNQTSMYLCASSSPGSRNEKLFFGSGTQLSVL.

On this clonotype itself: Just one base apart from a much larger clone, this may be a read error. The chain is built from TRBV6-2 or TRBV6-3 and TRBJ1-5; no clear D. The last part of the DNA fits TRBJ2-5 better; the J call may be wrong. Germline values: CDR1 MNHEY, CDR2 SVGEGT. CDR3 size: 12 residues. CDR3 in DNA: TGTGCCAGCAGTCCAGCATCCGTGACCCAGTACTTC. As protein: CASSPASVTQYF.

Points on this clonotype: At one boundary the junction diverges from the germline segment, which might be a read error. The CDR3 DNA sequence: TGTGCCCGCATTTCCCGGTTCCGCCAAGAGACCCAGTCCTTC. Translation: CARISRFRQETQSF. The chain couples TRBV27 to TRBJ2-5; unclear D gene. CDR1 and CDR2 (germline): MNHEY, SMNVEV (reference sequence). The CDR3 spans 14 residues.

This clonotype was counted many times. The J gene is TRBJ2-5, the V gene TRBV7-2; 8 nucleotides align to TRBD2. The CDR3 is made up of 16 amino acids. The trim removed 0 bases at V and 0 bases at J, leaving 3 bases unmatched. Per germline, CDR1 SGHTA and CDR2 FQGNSA. CDR3 DNA: TGTGCCAGCAGCTTAGCTAGCGGGGCGTACCAAGAGACCCAGTACTTC. Translated, it gives CASSLASGAYQETQYF. The whole variable domain, filled in from reference TRBV7-2 and TRBJ2-5, reads GAGVSQSPSNKVTEKGKDVELRCDPISGHTALYWYRQSLGQGLEFLIYFQGNSAPDKSGLPSDRFSAERTGGSVSTLTIQRTQQEDSAVYLCASSLASGAYQETQYFGPGTRLLVL.

As regards this clonotype: Its ends do not fully match the called genes, so a read error is possible. The J gene is TRBJ2-7, the V gene TRBV5-1, with 11 nucleotides matching TRBD2. CDR3 length equals 16 residues. Germline loops: CDR1 SGHRS, CDR2 YFSETQ. The CDR3 nucleotides are TGCGCCAGCAGCTCCACTAGCGGGAGCTCCTACAATGAGCAGCTCTTC. It yields the protein CASSSTSGSSYNEQLF.

The chain has TRBV3-1 and TRBJ2-4; D remains ambiguous. This CDR3 is 13 amino acids long. Trimming stripped 8 bases from V and 5 bases from J, with 13 bases between. The germline CDR1 and CDR2 sequences are LGHDT and YNNKEL (reference sequence). CDR3 amino acids: CASGLRRENIQYF. CDR3 sequence (DNA): TGTGCCAGCGGCCTAAGACGGGAAAACATTCAGTACTTC.

To note about this clonotype: One base away lies a much larger clone, so this may be a sequencing read error. The V and J genes are TRBV7-9 and TRBJ2-7, with 8 bases lining up with TRBD2. There are 16 residues in the CDR3. Germline lookup yields CDR1 SEHNR and CDR2 FQNEAQ (reference sequence). The CDR3 spells CASSWIGLATSYERYF. Here the CDR3 DNA reads TGTGCCAGCAGCTGGATCGGACTAGCAACATCCTACGAGCGGTACTTC.

This clonotype has at least ten counts. This chain connects TRBV7-8 to TRBJ2-7, with 7 positions matching TRBD2. Per germline, CDR1 SGHVS and CDR2 FQNEAQ. The CDR3 has 17 residues. V was clipped by 2 bases and J by 5 bases; unmatched bases: 15. CDR3 nucleotide sequence: TGTGCCAGCAGCTTAACCCCCCCCTCCGAGCGGGAAAACGAGCAGTACTTC. Its translation is CASSLTPPSERENEQYF.

This clonotype occurred many times. This chain connects TRBV4-3 to TRBJ2-7, with 10 bases matching TRBD2. In germline, CDR1 is LGHNA, CDR2 YSLEER. The CDR3 contains 14 residues. The V gene end was trimmed by 5 bases and the J gene end by 4 bases; junction bases not matched to a gene: 5. CDR3 protein: CASSKTSGWYEQYF. The CDR3 nucleotides read TGCGCCAGCAGCAAGACTAGCGGGTGGTACGAGCAGTACTTC.

The genes are TRBV5-1 and TRBJ2-1, with 9 bases fitting TRBD2. Germline values: CDR1 SGHRS, CDR2 YFSETQ. The CDR3 has 14 residues. V was clipped by 3 bases and J by 9 bases; unmatched bases: 7. CDR3 nucleotides: TGCGCCAGCAGCTCCGGGACTAGCCCTAGTGAGCAGTTCTTC. Residues: CASSSGTSPSEQFF. Complete variable domain (other parts from reference TRBV5-1 and TRBJ2-1): KAGVTQTPRYLIKTRGQQVTLSCSPISGHRSVSWYQQTPGQGLQFLFEYFSETQRNKGNFPGRFSGRQFSNSRSEMNVSTLELGDSALYLCASSSGTSPSEQFFGPGTRLTVL.

In this sample, this clonotype turned up a few times. The genes are TRBV19 and TRBJ2-5; D is unclear. CDR3 length: 14 residues. Trimming removed 3 bases at V and 0 bases at J, with 8 bases between. In germline, CDR1 is LNHDA, CDR2 SQIVND (reference sequence). The CDR3 DNA reads as TGTGCCAGTAGTATCAACAGAAACCAAGAGACCCAGTACTTC. Translating it yields CASSINRNQETQYF.

This clonotype was found many times. This sequence joins TRBV20-1 and TRBJ2-7; no reliable D call. Looked up from germline, CDR1 is DFQATT and CDR2 is SNEGSKA (reference sequence). V was trimmed by 3 bases and J by 5 bases, leaving 5 bases between them. CDR3 length: 10 residues. CDR3 coding DNA: TGCAGTGCTAGTTTAAACGAGCAGTACTTC. Protein sequence: CSASLNEQYF.